The TCR beta chain described here comes from a study of cytomegalovirus exposure and HLA in healthy donors. On this clone itself: Its cognate antigen is unknown.

60 Vbeta and 13 Jbeta primers were used in PCR. Clones were sequenced by immunoSEQ multiplex PCR, and TCRdb holds only the in-frame ones, with some missing. The sample lists 55,000 to 70,000 clones; more than 70% were seen once. Study-level findings and limits: It was confirmed in vitro that three of the CMV-associated chains were specific for CMV antigens. Among CMV-associated TCR beta chains, most appeared HLA-restricted in a later analysis. There were several of the most significant clusters that appeared linked to common viral pathogens in a later analysis.

The sample taken for sequencing was PBMCs. The sequence derives from a male donor in good health and CMV-seronegative.

The CDR3 nucleotides are TGTGCCAGCAGTTTCCGCACAGGTGAAGCTTTCTTT. Residues: CASSFRTGEAFF. The chain recombines TRBV6-5 with TRBJ1-1, with TRBD1 as a possible D gene (5 bases). The V end lost 4 bases, the J end lost 7 bases, and 10 bases lay between the germline ends. CDR3 length: 12 residues. The germline CDR1 and CDR2 sequences are MNHEY and SVGAGI.